Below, 21 T cell receptor beta chains from the same sample are listed, as sequenced in a study of beta chain features in type 1 diabetes. Antigens for these TCRs are unknown. Study-wide results and caveats: TCRB CDR3s were moderately but significantly shorter in Type 1 diabetes patients in all four CD4+ subsets.

cDNA synthesis used the whole RNA isolate, giving expressed TCRB sequences. Method: immunoSEQ multiplex PCR; TCRdb's copy keeps in-frame clones and lacks some. In the table there are 300,000 or so clones, 7% to 10% of which are singletons. The sequencing input was central memory CD4+ T cells from blood. The receptor set was obtained from a man under 40 with type 1 diabetes.

This clone was picked up many times. V is TRBV19 and J is TRBJ1-5; TRBD1 matches 8 bases. The germline V gene has CDR1 LNHDA and CDR2 SQIVND (reference sequence). Trimming took 3 bases from V and 6 from J; bases not matched to a gene: 1. The CDR3 totals 13 residues. This CDR3 is CASSMTGAQPQHF. As DNA, the CDR3 is TGTGCCAGTAGTATGACAGGGGCTCAGCCCCAGCATTTT.

This clone has only a few counts. The V gene is TRBV18, the J gene TRBJ1-1, with D unclear. The CDR3 is 14 residues long. With 3 bases removed from V and 3 bases from J, the gap between germline ends came to 11 bases. Looked up from germline, CDR1 is KGHSH and CDR2 is LQKENI. The CDR3, as DNA: TGTGCCAGCTCACCTTCTGTTAGGGACACTGAAGCTTTCTTT. Protein product: CASSPSVRDTEAFF.

This clone was detected only a few times. The chain links TRBV7-2 to TRBJ2-4, with D perhaps TRBD1 (5 bases). V was clipped by 3 bases and J by 2 bases, with 5 bases between them. Germline V gene data show CDR1 as SGHTA and CDR2 as FQGNSA. CDR3 length: 13 residues. The CDR3 DNA is TGTGCCAGCAGCTTGGACACCAAAAACATTCAGTACTTC. Translating it yields CASSLDTKNIQYF. Complete variable domain (other parts from reference TRBV7-2 and TRBJ2-4): GAGVSQSPSNKVTEKGKDVELRCDPISGHTALYWYRQSLGQGLEFLIYFQGNSAPDKSGLPSDRFSAERTGGSVSTLTIQRTQQEDSAVYLCASSLDTKNIQYFGAGTRLSVL.

The chain uses TRBV5-1 and TRBJ2-3; TRBD1 matches at 9 bases. Germline loops: CDR1 SGHRS, CDR2 YFSETQ. The CDR3 has 17 amino acids. Trimming at V came to 4 bases and at J to 1 base, leaving 10 bases not matched to a gene. DNA of the CDR3: TGCGCCAGCAGCCTCCAGGGACAGGGAACAGGCACAGATACGCAGTATTTT. Its protein product is CASSLQGQGTGTDTQYF.

There are a few counts of this clone. The chain joins TRBV28 to TRBJ1-2; possibly TRBD1 for D (6 bases). The CDR3 extends over 14 amino acids. The germline V gene has CDR1 MDHEN and CDR2 SYDVKM. The germline V and J ends were trimmed by 5 bases and 8 bases, with 18 bases remaining between them. The CDR3 DNA is TGTGCCAGCAGTCCCCCTGGGGGGCGTCGAGGCTACACCTTC. It is translated as CASSPPGGRRGYTF.

For this clone: Within the sample, other DNA sequences also encode this same CDR3. The chain carries TRBV6-5 and TRBJ2-5, with D hard to call. The V end lost 2 bases, the J end lost 4 bases, and 5 bases lay between the germline ends. CDR1 is MNHEY, CDR2 SVGAGI, per germline. This CDR3 has 12 amino acids. The CDR3 DNA follows: TGTGCCAGCAGTTACGTGGGAGAGACCCAGTACTTC. This gives the protein CASSYVGETQYF.

For the CDR3, the DNA is TGTGCCAGCAGTTTGACAGGGAACACCGGGGAGCTGTTTTTT. Protein sequence: CASSLTGNTGELFF. This chain connects TRBV6-6 to TRBJ2-2, with D possibly TRBD1 on 6 matching bases. The length of the CDR3 is 14 residues. Germline CDR1 and CDR2: MNHNY and SVGAGI (reference sequence). Trimming took off 4 bases at V and 1 base at J, with 7 bases between the two ends.

Only a few counts were recorded for this clone. The chain joins TRBV10-3 to TRBJ2-1, with 12 bases aligning to TRBD1. The CDR3 contains 19 residues. From germline, CDR1 is ENHRY and CDR2 SYGVKD. V lost 7 bases, J lost 0 bases, and 13 bases stayed unmatched. The CDR3 loop reads CAITSGQGARGSSYNEQFF. CDR3 bases: TGTGCCATCACCTCGGGACAGGGGGCGAGGGGCAGCTCCTACAATGAGCAGTTCTTC.

This clone was found once. CDR3 sequence: CASSLGLGRPQHF. The CDR3 nucleotides read TGCGCCAGCAGCTTGGGTCTGGGGAGGCCCCAGCATTTT. The V gene is TRBV5-1, the J gene TRBJ1-5; no definite D call. The V gene lost 0 bases and the J gene lost 9 bases, with 10 bases spanning the gap. Looked up from germline, CDR1 is SGHRS and CDR2 is YFSETQ. CDR3 length equals 13 residues.

This clone was counted only a few times. The V and J genes are TRBV5-1 and TRBJ1-1, with D possibly TRBD1 on 5 matching bases. The CDR3 is 14 amino acids. Germline V gene sequence: CDR1 SGHRS, CDR2 YFSETQ. Trimming took off 0 bases at V and 4 bases at J, with 10 bases between the two ends. CDR3 region: CASSLEGHSTEAFF. The CDR3 nucleotides are TGCGCCAGCAGCTTGGAGGGGCACTCCACTGAAGCTTTCTTT. Drawing the rest from reference TRBV5-1 and TRBJ1-1, the complete variable domain is KAGVTQTPRYLIKTRGQQVTLSCSPISGHRSVSWYQQTPGQGLQFLFEYFSETQRNKGNFPGRFSGRQFSNSRSEMNVSTLELGDSALYLCASSLEGHSTEAFFGQGTRLTVV.

The CDR3 region is CASSPAGSGNSPLHF. The CDR3 DNA follows: TGTGCCAGCTCACCGGCGGGAAGTGGAAATTCACCCCTCCACTTT. The rearrangement links TRBV18 to TRBJ1-6; the D is unclear. The V end lost 3 bases, the J end lost 7 bases, and 13 bases lay between the germline ends. The germline V gene has CDR1 KGHSH and CDR2 LQKENI. There are 15 residues in the CDR3. Supplemented by reference TRBV18 and TRBJ1-6, the full variable domain reads NAGVMQNPRHLVRRRGQEARLRCSPMKGHSHVYWYRQLPEEGLKFMVYLQKENIIDESGMPKERFSAEFPKEGPSILRIQQVVRGDSAAYFCASSPAGSGNSPLHFGNGTRLTVT.

This clone was seen a handful of times. The chain uses TRBV7-2 and TRBJ1-5, with 7 bases that match TRBD1. The J segment lost 6 bases and the V segment lost 2 bases, leaving 7 bases of the junction unmatched. Germline CDR1 and CDR2: SGHTA and FQGNSA. This CDR3 comprises 15 residues. Written as DNA, the CDR3 is TGTGCCAGCAGCTTAAAGGGGGCGCGTCCTCAGCCCCAGCATTTT. Translated, it gives CASSLKGARPQPQHF. The entire variable domain, with the rest obtained from reference TRBV7-2 and TRBJ1-5, is as follows: GAGVSQSPSNKVTEKGKDVELRCDPISGHTALYWYRQSLGQGLEFLIYFQGNSAPDKSGLPSDRFSAERTGGSVSTLTIQRTQQEDSAVYLCASSLKGARPQPQHFGDGTRLSIL.

This clone was seen a few times. This chain uses TRBV28 with TRBJ2-6, with 7 bases matching TRBD1. J lost 0 bases, V lost 6 bases, and 8 bases had no gene match. This CDR3 is 17 amino acids long. CDR1 is MDHEN and CDR2 is SYDVKM in the germline V gene. For the CDR3, the DNA is TGTGCCAGCAGGTCCCCGGGACAGAGCTCTGGGGCCAACGTCCTGACTTTC. Protein product: CASRSPGQSSGANVLTF.

The gene calls are TRBV30 and TRBJ1-6; 9 bases match TRBD1. The CDR3 has 15 amino acids. Germline lookup yields CDR1 GTSNPN and CDR2 SVGIG (reference sequence). J gave up 10 bases and V 0 bases, and 7 bases lay outside the gene matches. CDR3 loop: CAWSVSGTGRSPLHF. The DNA for the CDR3 is TGTGCCTGGAGTGTATCTGGGACAGGGCGATCACCCCTCCACTTT.

This clone was seen more than once but under ten times. The chain recombines TRBV6-5 with TRBJ1-5, with 8 bases lining up with TRBD1. Trimming cost V 4 bases and J 6 bases; bases outside gene matches: 5. The CDR3 length is 14 residues. The germline V gene encodes CDR1 MNHEY and CDR2 SVGAGI. CDR3 in amino acids: CASSSGQGRQPQHF. CDR3 nucleotides: TGTGCCAGCAGTTCCGGACAGGGACGTCAGCCCCAGCATTTT.

The rearrangement joins TRBV11-2 to TRBJ2-2; 9 nucleotides match TRBD1. After removal of 2 bases from V and 4 bases from J, the junction contained 2 bases not matched to a gene. This CDR3 region has 15 residues. The V gene's germline CDR1 is SGHAT and CDR2 FQNNGV. The CDR3, as DNA: TGTGCCAGCAGCTTATGGACAGGGGCCACCGGGGAGCTGTTTTTT. Translation gives CASSLWTGATGELFF.

The sample holds many counts of this clone. The rearrangement joins TRBV6-5 to TRBJ2-5; 12 bases fit TRBD1. V dropped 7 bases and J dropped 7; count of bases not matched to a gene: 7. The germline gives CDR1 MNHEY, CDR2 SVGAGI. The CDR3 covers 14 residues. The chain's CDR3 is CASNPGQGAWTQYF. The CDR3 bases are TGTGCCAGCAACCCGGGACAGGGGGCTTGGACCCAGTACTTC.

This clone was observed many times. The chain carries TRBV5-6 and TRBJ1-4; 7 bases agree with TRBD1. The CDR3 length is 16 residues. Germline V gene data show CDR1 as SGHDT and CDR2 as YYEEEE. V lost 4 bases, J lost 1 base, and 7 bases stayed unmatched. The CDR3 here is CASSRYRQGTNEKLFF. CDR3 DNA sequence: TGTGCCAGCAGCCGTTACCGACAGGGAACTAATGAAAAACTGTTTTTT.

This clone was recorded at least ten times. V is TRBV14 and J is TRBJ1-2, with 10 bases aligning to TRBD1. The CDR3 covers 15 residues. After removal of 1 base from V and 6 bases from J, the junction contained 5 bases not matched to a gene. Germline-derived CDR1 and CDR2 are SGHDN and FVKESK. CDR3 sequence (DNA): TGTGCCAGCAGCCAAGGAGGGACAGGGGTGCATGGCTACACCTTC. This sequence encodes CASSQGGTGVHGYTF.

This clone was observed a few times. The chain has TRBV5-6 and TRBJ1-3; no firm D call. The V gene's germline CDR1 is SGHDT and CDR2 YYEEEE. Deletions cut 6 bases from V and 0 bases from J, with 7 bases between. The CDR3 is made up of 13 amino acids. The CDR3 nucleotides are TGTGCCAGCAAAGCCTTCTCTGGAAACACCATATATTTT. Amino acid sequence: CASKAFSGNTIYF.

V gene TRBV28 combines with J gene TRBJ1-5; TRBD1 is a possible D gene (6 bases). Looked up from germline, CDR1 is MDHEN and CDR2 is SYDVKM. Trimming shortened V by 8 bases and J by 6 bases, and 17 bases separated the two germline ends. There are 14 residues in the CDR3. CDR3: CASVWAGAGQPQHF. DNA of the CDR3: TGTGCCAGCGTATGGGCAGGGGCGGGTCAGCCCCAGCATTTT.